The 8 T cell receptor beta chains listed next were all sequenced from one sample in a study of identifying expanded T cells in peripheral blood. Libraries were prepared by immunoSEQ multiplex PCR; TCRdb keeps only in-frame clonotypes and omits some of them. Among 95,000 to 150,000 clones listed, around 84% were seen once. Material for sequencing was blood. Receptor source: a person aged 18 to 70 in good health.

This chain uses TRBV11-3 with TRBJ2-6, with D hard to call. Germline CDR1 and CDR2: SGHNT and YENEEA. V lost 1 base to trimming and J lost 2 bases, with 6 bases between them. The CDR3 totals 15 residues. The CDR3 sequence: CASSLVGPGANVLTF. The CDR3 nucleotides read TGTGCCAGCAGCTTAGTAGGGCCTGGGGCCAACGTCCTGACTTTC. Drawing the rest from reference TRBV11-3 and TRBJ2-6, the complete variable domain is EAGVVQSPRYKIIEKKQPVAFWCNPISGHNTLYWYLQNLGQGPELLIRYENEEAVDDSQLPKDRFSAERLKGVDSTLKIQPAELGDSAVYLCASSLVGPGANVLTFGAGSRLTVL.

The CDR3 nucleotides read TGTGCCAGCAGCCCCCTCGGAGGACAGGGCGGATACGAGCAGTACTTC. Protein product: CASSPLGGQGGYEQYF. This chain joins TRBV5-4 and TRBJ2-7, with 8 nucleotides matching TRBD1. Losses at the gene ends were 4 bases for V and 4 bases for J; bases not matched to a gene: 13. Germline V gene lookup returns CDR1 SGHNT and CDR2 YYREEE (reference sequence). This CDR3 region has 16 residues. The variable domain in full, with the rest retrieved from reference TRBV5-4 and TRBJ2-7, is ETGVTQSPTHLIKTRGQQVTLRCSSQSGHNTVSWYQQALGQGPQFIFQYYREEENGRGNFPPRFSGLQFPNYSSELNVNALELDDSALYLCASSPLGGQGGYEQYFGPGTRLTVT.

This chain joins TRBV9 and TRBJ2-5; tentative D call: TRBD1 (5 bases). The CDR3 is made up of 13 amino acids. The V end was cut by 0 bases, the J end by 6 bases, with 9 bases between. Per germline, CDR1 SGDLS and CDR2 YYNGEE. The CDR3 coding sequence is TGTGCCAGCAGCGTAGGCTCAGGGAAGACCCAGTACTTC. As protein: CASSVGSGKTQYF.

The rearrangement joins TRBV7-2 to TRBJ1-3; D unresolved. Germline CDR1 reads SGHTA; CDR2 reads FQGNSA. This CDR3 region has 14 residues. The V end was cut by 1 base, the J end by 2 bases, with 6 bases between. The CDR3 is CASSLGRTGNTIYF. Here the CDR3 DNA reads TGTGCCAGCAGCTTAGGCCGTACTGGAAACACCATATATTTT.

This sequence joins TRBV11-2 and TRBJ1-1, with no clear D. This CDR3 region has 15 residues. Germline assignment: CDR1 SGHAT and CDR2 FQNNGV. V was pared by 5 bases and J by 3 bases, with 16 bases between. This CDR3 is CASSPQILGDTEAFF. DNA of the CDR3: TGTGCCAGCAGCCCGCAGATTCTGGGTGACACTGAAGCTTTCTTT.

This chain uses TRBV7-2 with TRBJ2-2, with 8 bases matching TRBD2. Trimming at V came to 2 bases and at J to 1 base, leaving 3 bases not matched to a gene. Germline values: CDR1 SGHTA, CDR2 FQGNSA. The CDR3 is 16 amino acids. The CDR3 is CASSLRGGKNTGELFF. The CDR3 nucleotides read TGTGCCAGCAGCTTACGCGGGGGGAAGAACACCGGGGAGCTGTTTTTT.

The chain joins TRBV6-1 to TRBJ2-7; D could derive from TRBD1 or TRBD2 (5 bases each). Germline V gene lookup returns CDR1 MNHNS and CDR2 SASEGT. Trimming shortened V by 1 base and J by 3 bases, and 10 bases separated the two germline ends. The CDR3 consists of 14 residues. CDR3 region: CASSEGGFNYEQYF. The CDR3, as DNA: TGTGCCAGCAGTGAAGGGGGGTTCAACTACGAGCAGTACTTC.

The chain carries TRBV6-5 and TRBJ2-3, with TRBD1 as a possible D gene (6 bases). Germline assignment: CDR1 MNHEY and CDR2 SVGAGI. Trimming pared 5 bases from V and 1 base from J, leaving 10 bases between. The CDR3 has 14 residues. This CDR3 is CASSPGVRTDTQYF. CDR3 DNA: TGTGCCAGCAGTCCAGGGGTGCGCACAGATACGCAGTATTTT.